This T cell receptor (beta chain) stems from a study of T-cell reconstitution after alpha-beta-depleted transplantation in children. Preparation of the TCRbeta library was carried out with unique molecular identifiers. MiXCR, applied by TCRdb to the PCR reads, yields one record per CDR3 protein. Seen here are around 240,000 distinct CDR3 sequences, around 8% observed once, and the top ten hold less than 8%. In its sample, this clonotype was seen many times. This TCR was sampled from a male patient younger than 18 who had a stem cell transplant for acute lymphoblastic leukemia, so the T cells may come from the graft donor. This sample comprised PBMCs, mostly from graft donor cells, obtained 180 days after TCRalphabeta/CD19-depleted stem cell transplant.

The chain's CDR3 is CASSLCCDRDTQYF. As DNA, the CDR3 is TGCGCCAGCAGCTTGTGTTGCGACCGGGATACGCAGTATTTT. V gene TRBV5-1 combines with J gene TRBJ2-3; D is ambiguous. Germline loops: CDR1 SGHRS, CDR2 YFSETQ. The CDR3 sequence is 14 residues long. Trimming took off 1 base at V and 6 bases at J, with 12 bases between the two ends.